This TCR beta chain is drawn from a study of T-cell memory formation after mild COVID-19. The germline V gene has CDR1 SGHRS and CDR2 YFSETQ. The CDR3 extends over 14 amino acids. V was trimmed by 7 bases and J by 4 bases, leaving 14 bases between them. MiXCR, applied by TCRdb to the 5' RACE reads, yields one record per CDR3 protein. The table includes under 700,000 distinct CDR3 sequences, over 20% detected once. What was sequenced was PBMCs or a T cell subset sorted from them (not recorded which). This chain joins TRBV5-1 and TRBJ1-4; a possible D gene is TRBD1 (5 bases). The receptor comes from an adult woman who had mild COVID-19 (a few samples of this study predate the infection). Cell type and time point are not known. CDR3 nucleotides: TGCGCCAGCTCCCAGGGTCTAGGTAATGAAAAACTGTTTTTT. As protein: CASSQGLGNEKLFF.